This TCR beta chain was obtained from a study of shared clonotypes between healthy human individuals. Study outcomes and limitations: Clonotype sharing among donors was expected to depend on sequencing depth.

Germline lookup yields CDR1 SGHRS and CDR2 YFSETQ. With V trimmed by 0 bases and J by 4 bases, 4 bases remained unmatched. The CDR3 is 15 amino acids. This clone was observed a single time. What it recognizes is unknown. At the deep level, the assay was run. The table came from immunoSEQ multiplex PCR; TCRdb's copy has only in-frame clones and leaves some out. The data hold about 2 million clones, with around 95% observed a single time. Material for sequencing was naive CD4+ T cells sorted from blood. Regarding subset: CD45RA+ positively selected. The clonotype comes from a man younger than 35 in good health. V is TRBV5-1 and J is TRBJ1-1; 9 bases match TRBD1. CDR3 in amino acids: CASSLGTGVGTEAFF. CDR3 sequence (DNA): TGCGCCAGCAGCTTGGGGACAGGGGTGGGCACTGAAGCTTTCTTT.